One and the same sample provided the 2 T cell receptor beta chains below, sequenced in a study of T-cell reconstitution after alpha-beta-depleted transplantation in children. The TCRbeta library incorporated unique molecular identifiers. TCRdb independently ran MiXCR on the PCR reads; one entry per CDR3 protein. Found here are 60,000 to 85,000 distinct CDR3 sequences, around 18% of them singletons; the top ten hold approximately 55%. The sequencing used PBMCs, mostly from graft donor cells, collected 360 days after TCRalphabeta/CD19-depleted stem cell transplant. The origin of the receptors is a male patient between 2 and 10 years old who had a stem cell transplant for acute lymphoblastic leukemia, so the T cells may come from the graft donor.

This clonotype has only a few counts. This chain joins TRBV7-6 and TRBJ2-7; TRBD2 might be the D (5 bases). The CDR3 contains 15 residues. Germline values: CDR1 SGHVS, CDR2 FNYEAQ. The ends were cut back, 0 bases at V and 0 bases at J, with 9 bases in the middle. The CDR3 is CASSLARVPSYEQYF. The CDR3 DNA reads TGTGCCAGCAGCTTAGCGAGGGTCCCCTCCTACGAGCAGTACTTC. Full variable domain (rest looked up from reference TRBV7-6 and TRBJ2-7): GAGVSQSPRYKVTKRGQDVALRCDPISGHVSLYWYRQALGQGPEFLTYFNYEAQQDKSGLPNDRFSAERPEGSISTLTIQRTEQRDSAMYRCASSLARVPSYEQYFGPGTRLTVT.

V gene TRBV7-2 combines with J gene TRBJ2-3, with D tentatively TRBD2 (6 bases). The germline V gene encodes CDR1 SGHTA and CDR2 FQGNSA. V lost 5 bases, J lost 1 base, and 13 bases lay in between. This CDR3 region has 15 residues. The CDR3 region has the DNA TGTGCCAGCAGCGCGCAGCGGGTCGGCACAGATACGCAGTATTTT. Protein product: CASSAQRVGTDTQYF.